The clone carrying this T cell receptor (beta chain) was seen a few times. The target antigen is unknown. This entry is derived from a study of T cell responses to AZD1222 COVID-19 vaccine. Sequenced by immunoSEQ multiplex PCR; TCRdb stores in-frame clones only, minus some. The table lists approximately 100,000 clones, roughly 88% of them singletons. The study's findings and limits: AZD1222 recipients seropositive at baseline numbered only 5 to 7.

The TCR was taken from an adult who received the AZD1222 COVID-19 vaccine. Sequenced material: peripheral blood, taken 28 days after the second AZD1222 dose.

CDR3 nucleotides: TGTGCCAGCAGCCGTAATATGGCGTTGAACACCGGGGAGCTGTTTTTT. Amino acid sequence: CASSRNMALNTGELFF. The chain employs TRBV7-3 and TRBJ2-2; D is uncertain. Germline CDR1 is SGHTA and CDR2 is FQGTGA. Deletions cut 5 bases from V and 1 base from J, with 14 bases between. The CDR3 sequence is 16 residues long.